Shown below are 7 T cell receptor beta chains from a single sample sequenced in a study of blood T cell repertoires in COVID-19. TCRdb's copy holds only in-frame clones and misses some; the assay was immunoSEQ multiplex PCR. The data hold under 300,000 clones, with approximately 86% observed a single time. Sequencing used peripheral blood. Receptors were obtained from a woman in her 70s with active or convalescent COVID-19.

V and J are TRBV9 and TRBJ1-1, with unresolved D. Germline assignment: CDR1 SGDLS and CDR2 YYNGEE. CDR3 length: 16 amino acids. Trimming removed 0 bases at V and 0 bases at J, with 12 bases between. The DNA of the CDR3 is TGTGCCAGCAGCGTAGGGGGTCGGGGAGTGAACACTGAAGCTTTCTTT. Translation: CASSVGGRGVNTEAFF.

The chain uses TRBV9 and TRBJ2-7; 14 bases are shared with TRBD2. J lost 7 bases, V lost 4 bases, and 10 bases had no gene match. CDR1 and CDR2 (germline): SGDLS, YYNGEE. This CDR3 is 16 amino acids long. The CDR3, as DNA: TGTGCCAGCAGCCTCGGGACTAGCGGGGGCTTGGGGGAGCAGTACTTC. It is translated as CASSLGTSGGLGEQYF.

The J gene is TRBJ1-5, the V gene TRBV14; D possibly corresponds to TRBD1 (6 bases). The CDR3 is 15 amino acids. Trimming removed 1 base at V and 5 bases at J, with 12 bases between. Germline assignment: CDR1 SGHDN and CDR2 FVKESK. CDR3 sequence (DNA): TGTGCCAGCAGCCAAGGCCAGGGGCTACATCAGCCCCAGCATTTT. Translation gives CASSQGQGLHQPQHF.

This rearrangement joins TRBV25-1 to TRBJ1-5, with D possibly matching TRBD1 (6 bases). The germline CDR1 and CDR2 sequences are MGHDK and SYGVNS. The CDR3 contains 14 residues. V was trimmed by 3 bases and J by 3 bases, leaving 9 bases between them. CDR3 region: CASSEQGFNQPQHF. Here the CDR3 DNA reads TGTGCCAGCAGTGAGCAGGGGTTCAATCAGCCCCAGCATTTT.

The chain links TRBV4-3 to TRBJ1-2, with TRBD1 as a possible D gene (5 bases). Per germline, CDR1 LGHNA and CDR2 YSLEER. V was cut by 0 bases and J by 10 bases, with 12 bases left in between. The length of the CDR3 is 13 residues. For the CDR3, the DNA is TGCGCCAGCAGCCAAGATCGTGGAGGGGACTACACCTTC. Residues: CASSQDRGGDYTF.

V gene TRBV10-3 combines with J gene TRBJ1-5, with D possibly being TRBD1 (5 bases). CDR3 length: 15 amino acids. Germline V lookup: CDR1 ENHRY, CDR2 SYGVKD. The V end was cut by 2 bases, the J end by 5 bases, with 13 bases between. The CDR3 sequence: CAISEPAGGDQPQHF. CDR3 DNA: TGTGCCATCAGTGAGCCCGCCGGGGGGGATCAGCCCCAGCATTTT.

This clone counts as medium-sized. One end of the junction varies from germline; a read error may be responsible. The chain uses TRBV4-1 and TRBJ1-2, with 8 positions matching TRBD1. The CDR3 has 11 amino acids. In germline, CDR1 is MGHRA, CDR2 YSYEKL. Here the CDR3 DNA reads TGCGCCAGCAGCCAGGTGGGACAGGAGTCTTTC. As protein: CASSQVGQESF.